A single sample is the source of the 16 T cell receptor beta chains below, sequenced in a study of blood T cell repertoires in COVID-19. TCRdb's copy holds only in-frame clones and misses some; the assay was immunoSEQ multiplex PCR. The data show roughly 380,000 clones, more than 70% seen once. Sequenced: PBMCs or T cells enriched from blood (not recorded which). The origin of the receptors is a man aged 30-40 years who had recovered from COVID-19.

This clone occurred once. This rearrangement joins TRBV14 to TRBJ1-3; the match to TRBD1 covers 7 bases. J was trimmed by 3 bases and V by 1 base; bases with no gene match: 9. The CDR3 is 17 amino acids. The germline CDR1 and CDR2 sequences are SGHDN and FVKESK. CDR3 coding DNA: TGTGCCAGCAGCCAAGGACTAATCCGGACAGGTGGAAACACCATATATTTT. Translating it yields CASSQGLIRTGGNTIYF.

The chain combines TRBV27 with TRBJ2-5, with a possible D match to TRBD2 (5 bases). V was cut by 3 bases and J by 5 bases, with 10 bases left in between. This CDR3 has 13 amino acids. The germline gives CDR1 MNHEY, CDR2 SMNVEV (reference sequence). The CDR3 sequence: CASSFRQRETQYF. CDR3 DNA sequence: TGTGCCAGCAGTTTCCGTCAGCGGGAGACCCAGTACTTC.

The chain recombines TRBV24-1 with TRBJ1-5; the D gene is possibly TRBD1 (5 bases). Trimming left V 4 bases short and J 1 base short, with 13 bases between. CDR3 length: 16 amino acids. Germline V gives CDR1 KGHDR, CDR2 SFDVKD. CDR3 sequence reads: CATSDGREGSNQPQHF. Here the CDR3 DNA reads TGTGCCACCAGTGACGGCAGGGAGGGGAGCAATCAGCCCCAGCATTTT.

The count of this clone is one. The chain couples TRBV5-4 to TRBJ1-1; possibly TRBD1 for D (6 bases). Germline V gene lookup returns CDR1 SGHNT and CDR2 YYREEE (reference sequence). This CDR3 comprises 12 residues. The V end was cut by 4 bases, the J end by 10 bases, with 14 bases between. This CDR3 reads CASSPGPGAAFF. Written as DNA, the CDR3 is TGTGCCAGCAGCCCGGGGCCAGGGGCAGCTTTCTTT. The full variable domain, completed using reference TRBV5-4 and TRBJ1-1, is ETGVTQSPTHLIKTRGQQVTLRCSSQSGHNTVSWYQQALGQGPQFIFQYYREEENGRGNFPPRFSGLQFPNYSSELNVNALELDDSALYLCASSPGPGAAFFGQGTRLTVV.

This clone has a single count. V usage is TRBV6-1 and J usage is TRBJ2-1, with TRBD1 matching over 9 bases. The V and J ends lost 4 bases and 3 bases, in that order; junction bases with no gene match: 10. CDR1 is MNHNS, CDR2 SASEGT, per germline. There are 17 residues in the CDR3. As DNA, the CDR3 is TGTGCCAGCAGTGGAGGGACTCCGGGACAGGGCTACAATGAGCAGTTCTTC. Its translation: CASSGGTPGQGYNEQFF.

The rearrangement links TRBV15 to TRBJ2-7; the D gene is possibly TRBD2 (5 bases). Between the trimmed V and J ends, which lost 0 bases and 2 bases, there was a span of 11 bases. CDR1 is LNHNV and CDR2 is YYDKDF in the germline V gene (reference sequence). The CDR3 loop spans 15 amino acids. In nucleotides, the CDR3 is TGTGCCACCAGCAGAGAGCGAGGACTCGCCTACGAGCAGTACTTC. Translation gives CATSRERGLAYEQYF.

This CDR3 is CASSYGLTNYGYTF. DNA of the CDR3: TGTGCCAGCAGTTACGGCCTGACTAACTATGGCTACACCTTC. The chain employs TRBV6-5 and TRBJ1-2, with no clear D. Trimming removed 2 bases at V and 0 bases at J, with 7 bases between. The germline gives CDR1 MNHEY, CDR2 SVGAGI. CDR3 length: 14 amino acids.

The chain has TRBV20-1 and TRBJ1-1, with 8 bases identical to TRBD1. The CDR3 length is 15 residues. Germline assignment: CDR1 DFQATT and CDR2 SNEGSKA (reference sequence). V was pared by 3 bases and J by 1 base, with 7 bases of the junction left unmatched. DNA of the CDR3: TGCAGTGCTAGTATTTCGACAGGGGCGAACACTGAAGCTTTCTTT. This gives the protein CSASISTGANTEAFF.

The CDR3 protein is CASSIDSRGRTGELFF. The CDR3 DNA is TGTGCCAGTAGTATAGATTCCAGGGGGCGTACCGGGGAGCTGTTTTTT. This chain joins TRBV19 and TRBJ2-2, with TRBD1 identical over 8 bases. The J segment lost 5 bases and the V segment lost 0 bases, leaving 5 bases of the junction unmatched. This CDR3 contains 16 residues. CDR1 LNHDA and CDR2 SQIVND come from the germline V gene (reference sequence). Using reference TRBV19 and TRBJ2-2 for the parts outside the CDR3, the full variable domain is DGGITQSPKYLFRKEGQNVTLSCEQNLNHDAMYWYRQDPGQGLRLIYYSQIVNDFQKGDIAEGYSVSREKKESFPLTVTSAQKNPTAFYLCASSIDSRGRTGELFFGEGSRLTVL.

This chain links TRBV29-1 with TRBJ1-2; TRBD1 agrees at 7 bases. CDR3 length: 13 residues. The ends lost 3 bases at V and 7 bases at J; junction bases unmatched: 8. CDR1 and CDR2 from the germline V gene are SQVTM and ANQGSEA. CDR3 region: CSVEAKTGLGYTF. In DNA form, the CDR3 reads TGCAGCGTTGAGGCCAAGACAGGGCTTGGCTACACCTTC.

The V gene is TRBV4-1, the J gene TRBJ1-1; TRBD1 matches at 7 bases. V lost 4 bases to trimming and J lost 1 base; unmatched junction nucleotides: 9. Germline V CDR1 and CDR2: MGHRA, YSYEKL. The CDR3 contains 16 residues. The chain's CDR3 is CASSLDRAEGNTEAFF. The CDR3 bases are TGCGCCAGCAGCCTTGACAGGGCCGAGGGGAACACTGAAGCTTTCTTT.

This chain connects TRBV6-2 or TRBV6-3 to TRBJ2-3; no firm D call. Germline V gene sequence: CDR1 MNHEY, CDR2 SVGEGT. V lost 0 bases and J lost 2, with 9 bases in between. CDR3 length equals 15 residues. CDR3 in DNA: TGTGCCAGCAGTTACTCGAATGGAGCCACAGATACGCAGTATTTT. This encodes CASSYSNGATDTQYF.

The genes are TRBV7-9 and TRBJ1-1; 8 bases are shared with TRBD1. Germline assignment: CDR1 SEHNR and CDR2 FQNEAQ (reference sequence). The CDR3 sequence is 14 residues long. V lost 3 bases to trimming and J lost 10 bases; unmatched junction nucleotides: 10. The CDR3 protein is CASSFADREVGAFF. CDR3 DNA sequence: TGTGCCAGCAGCTTCGCGGACAGGGAAGTCGGAGCTTTCTTT.

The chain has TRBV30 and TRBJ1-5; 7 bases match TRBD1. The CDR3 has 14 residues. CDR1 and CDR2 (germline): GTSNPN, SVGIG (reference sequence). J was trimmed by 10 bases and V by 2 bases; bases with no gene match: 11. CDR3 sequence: CAWSHGQVDRPQHF. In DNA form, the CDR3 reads TGTGCCTGGAGTCACGGACAGGTCGACCGACCCCAGCATTTT.

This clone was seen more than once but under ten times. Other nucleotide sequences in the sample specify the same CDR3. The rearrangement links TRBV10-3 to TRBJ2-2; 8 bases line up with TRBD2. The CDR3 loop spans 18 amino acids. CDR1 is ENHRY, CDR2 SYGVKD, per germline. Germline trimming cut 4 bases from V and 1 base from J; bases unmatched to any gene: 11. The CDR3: CAISGPSGSGGNTGELFF. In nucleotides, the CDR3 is TGTGCCATCAGTGGACCCTCCGGGAGCGGGGGGAACACCGGGGAGCTGTTTTTT.

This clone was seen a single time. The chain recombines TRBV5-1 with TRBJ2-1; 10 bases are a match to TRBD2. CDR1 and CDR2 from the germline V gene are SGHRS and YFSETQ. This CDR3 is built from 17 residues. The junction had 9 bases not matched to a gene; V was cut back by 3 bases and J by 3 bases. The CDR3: CASSSPSSGGIYNEQFF. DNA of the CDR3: TGCGCCAGCAGCTCCCCTTCTAGCGGGGGAATCTACAATGAGCAGTTCTTC.